The 24 T cell receptor beta chains reported below all come from one sample, sequenced in a study of shared clonotypes between healthy human individuals. Here immunoSEQ multiplex PCR was the method, and the copy in TCRdb shows in-frame clones only, minus some. The sample includes 700,000 or so clones, 60% to 80% of them seen just once. The sequencing sample was made of memory CD4+ T cells sorted from blood. Noted subset: CD45RA-negative fraction. The source is a woman aged 25 to 39 in good health.

The V call is TRBV28, the J call TRBJ1-4; 7 nucleotides line up with TRBD1. The CDR3 extends over 16 amino acids. Trimming cost V 5 bases and J 10 bases; bases outside gene matches: 16. The germline V gene encodes CDR1 MDHEN and CDR2 SYDVKM. CDR3 coding DNA: TGTGCCAGCAGTACCCCACCAGGGGGGACCTTCGGAAAACTGTTTTTT. Translation: CASSTPPGGTFGKLFF.

A note on this clone: A much larger clone differs from this one at a single base, so this may be a read error. The genes are TRBV5-1 and TRBJ2-1; 8 bases map to TRBD2. Germline V gene sequence: CDR1 SGHRS, CDR2 YFSETQ. The CDR3 contains 15 residues. After removal of 4 bases from V and 0 bases from J, the junction contained 3 bases not matched to a gene. The CDR3 sequence: CASSVTSGSYNEQFF. As DNA, the CDR3 is TGCGCCAGCAGCGTAACTAGCGGCTCCTACAATGAGCAGTTCTTC.

The chain uses TRBV25-1 and TRBJ2-7; D is undetermined. V shed 3 bases and J shed 5 bases, with 11 bases lying between them. The CDR3 is 13 residues long. Germline lookup yields CDR1 MGHDK and CDR2 SYGVNS. Here the CDR3 DNA reads TGTGCCAGCAGTGATTTACGGATCCACGAGCAGTACTTC. Encoded protein: CASSDLRIHEQYF.

V usage is TRBV5-8 and J usage is TRBJ1-4; D uncertain. This CDR3 has 17 amino acids. The V gene's germline CDR1 is SGHTS and CDR2 YDEGEE. V was shortened by 2 bases and J by 0 bases, with 14 bases between the two germline ends. The CDR3 sequence: CASSLNYGSATNEKLFF. For the CDR3, the DNA is TGTGCCAGCAGCTTAAACTACGGGAGTGCAACTAATGAAAAACTGTTTTTT. Variable domain in full (rest from reference TRBV5-8 and TRBJ1-4): EAGVTQSPTHLIKTRGQQATLRCSPISGHTSVYWYQQALGLGLQFLLWYDEGEERNRGNFPPRFSGRQFPNYSSELNVNALELEDSALYLCASSLNYGSATNEKLFFGSGTQLSVL.

A word on this clone: Other DNA sequences from this sample encode an identical CDR3 as well. The CDR3 DNA reads TGCGCCAGCAGCGTCGCCTCGGGTTCCTACAATGAGCAGTTCTTC. Translating it yields CASSVASGSYNEQFF. V gene TRBV5-1 combines with J gene TRBJ2-1; D is uncertain. V lost 4 bases and J 1 base, leaving 12 bases between the germline ends. CDR1 and CDR2 from the germline V gene are SGHRS and YFSETQ. The CDR3 contains 15 residues.

CDR3 sequence: CASSLAQGSEQYF. For the CDR3, the DNA is TGTGCCAGCAGCTTAGCGCAGGGGAGCGAGCAGTACTTC. V gene TRBV7-9 combines with J gene TRBJ2-7, with D possibly matching TRBD1 (6 bases). Deletions cut 0 bases from V and 6 bases from J, with 9 bases between. The germline V gene encodes CDR1 SEHNR and CDR2 FQNEAQ (reference sequence). This CDR3 is 13 amino acids long.

The chain's CDR3 is CASSTAESSYEQYF. The CDR3 coding sequence is TGTGCCTCCTCGACCGCGGAGAGCTCCTACGAGCAGTACTTC. The rearrangement uses TRBV10-3 and TRBJ2-7; D not certain. V was clipped by 11 bases and J by 0 bases, with 17 bases between them. CDR3 length: 14 residues. Looked up from germline, CDR1 is ENHRY and CDR2 is SYGVKD.

This clone was observed a single time. The V gene is TRBV7-9, the J gene TRBJ2-5; D is perhaps TRBD2 (6 bases). CDR3 length: 13 amino acids. The germline CDR1 and CDR2 sequences are SEHNR and FQNEAQ (reference sequence). The V end lost 5 bases, the J end lost 3 bases, and 10 bases lay between the germline ends. The CDR3 region has the DNA TGTGCCAGCAGCGCGGGACTGGAAGAGACCCAGTACTTC. Translating gives CASSAGLEETQYF.

J is TRBJ2-1 and V is TRBV19; TRBD2 is a possible D gene (5 bases). Per the germline V gene, CDR1 is LNHDA and CDR2 is SQIVND (reference sequence). Trimming pared 3 bases from V and 5 bases from J, leaving 14 bases between. The CDR3 consists of 15 residues. DNA of the CDR3: TGTGCCAGTAGTATGGGAGACGGAAGAGACAATGAGCAGTTCTTC. This sequence encodes CASSMGDGRDNEQFF.

This sequence joins TRBV6-1 and TRBJ1-3; D unclear. The CDR3 length is 15 residues. The V gene lost 0 bases and the J gene lost 3 bases, with 9 bases spanning the gap. Germline V gives CDR1 MNHNS, CDR2 SASEGT. The CDR3 is CASSEAKGVGNTIYF. The CDR3 DNA reads TGTGCCAGCAGTGAAGCGAAGGGCGTTGGAAACACCATATATTTT.

The chain uses TRBV28 and TRBJ2-7; 8 bases line up with TRBD1. Germline CDR1 MDHEN, CDR2 SYDVKM. The CDR3 sequence is 15 residues long. Trimming took 3 bases from V and 0 from J; bases not matched to a gene: 4. The CDR3 nucleotides are TGTGCCAGCAGTTTCGGTGGGACAGGCTCCTACGAGCAGTACTTC. This gives the protein CASSFGGTGSYEQYF.

This chain links TRBV5-1 with TRBJ2-3; perhaps D is TRBD1 or TRBD2 (5 bases each). Germline-derived CDR1 and CDR2 are SGHRS and YFSETQ. Trimming cost V 1 base and J 2 bases, with 11 bases left between them. The CDR3 runs to 15 residues. CDR3 residues: CASSLRDLPTDTQYF. CDR3 sequence (DNA): TGCGCCAGCAGCTTGCGGGACCTGCCCACAGATACGCAGTATTTT.

The chain recombines TRBV6-1 with TRBJ2-3, with D maybe TRBD2 (5 bases). CDR1 and CDR2 from the germline V gene are MNHNS and SASEGT. The CDR3 has 14 residues. Trimming left V 2 bases short and J 11 bases short, with 17 bases between. CDR3 loop: CASSELGLASLQYF. CDR3 DNA: TGTGCCAGCAGTGAACTTGGGCTAGCATCGTTGCAGTATTTT.

J is TRBJ2-6 and V is TRBV19; D gene ambiguous. CDR1 and CDR2 (germline): LNHDA, SQIVND (reference sequence). The CDR3 runs 15 residues. Trimming cost V 3 bases and J 0 bases, with 6 bases left between them. The CDR3 coding sequence is TGTGCCAGTAGTATTCCTAGCTCTGGGGCCAACGTCCTGACTTTC. Residues: CASSIPSSGANVLTF. Variable domain in full (rest from reference TRBV19 and TRBJ2-6): DGGITQSPKYLFRKEGQNVTLSCEQNLNHDAMYWYRQDPGQGLRLIYYSQIVNDFQKGDIAEGYSVSREKKESFPLTVTSAQKNPTAFYLCASSIPSSGANVLTFGAGSRLTVL.

The table lists this clone with a few counts. The same CDR3 also results from other DNA sequences found in this sample. The rearrangement uses TRBV29-1 and TRBJ2-7; maybe TRBD1 (5 bases). Germline loops: CDR1 SQVTM, CDR2 ANQGSEA. The CDR3 loop spans 12 amino acids. Trimming pared 3 bases from V and 0 bases from J, leaving 6 bases between. This CDR3 is CSVDQGSYEQYF. Written as DNA, the CDR3 is TGCAGCGTTGATCAGGGCTCCTACGAGCAGTACTTC.

The rearrangement uses TRBV28 and TRBJ2-7; 7 bases align to TRBD1. CDR3 length: 14 amino acids. In germline, CDR1 is MDHEN, CDR2 SYDVKM. V lost 5 bases and J lost 9; bases outside the gene matches: 13. CDR3 bases: TGTGCCAGCAGTCAGGGACAGAAAGAACGGGGGCAGTACTTC. Amino acids: CASSQGQKERGQYF.

The chain uses TRBV7-7 and TRBJ1-1; D not resolved. The CDR3 extends over 13 amino acids. V lost 3 bases, J lost 1 base, and 6 bases lay in between. Germline V gene sequence: CDR1 SSHAT, CDR2 FNYEAQ (reference sequence). The CDR3 loop is CASSLYGNTEAFF. CDR3 coding DNA: TGTGCCAGCAGCTTGTACGGGAACACTGAAGCTTTCTTT. The full variable domain, with the rest looked up from reference TRBV7-7 and TRBJ1-1, is GAGVSQSPRYKVTKRGQDVTLRCDPISSHATLYWYQQALGQGPEFLTYFNYEAQPDKSGLPSDRFSAERPEGSISTLTIQRTEQRDSAMYRCASSLYGNTEAFFGQGTRLTVV.

On this clone itself: Other DNA sequences in this specimen translate into the identical CDR3. The V call is TRBV18, the J call TRBJ2-3; tentatively, D is TRBD1 (5 bases). CDR1 and CDR2 from the germline V gene are KGHSH and LQKENI. The CDR3 has 13 residues. The V gene lost 4 bases and the J gene lost 5 bases, with 10 bases spanning the gap. The DNA for the CDR3 is TGTGCCAGCTCACTTACAGGAGTAGATACGCAGTATTTT. Its protein product is CASSLTGVDTQYF.

On this clone itself: The same CDR3 arises from other DNA sequences in this sample as well. The rearrangement joins TRBV27 to TRBJ1-2; the D gene is possibly TRBD1 (6 bases). The length of the CDR3 is 13 residues. Germline CDR1 and CDR2: MNHEY and SMNVEV (reference sequence). Trimming stripped 3 bases from V and 5 bases from J, with 10 bases between. CDR3 nucleotide sequence: TGTGCCAGCAGTTTGGGAAGGGGGTATGGCTACACCTTC. The encoded protein is CASSLGRGYGYTF.

The chain uses TRBV28 and TRBJ2-5, with 7 nucleotides matching TRBD2. This CDR3 is built from 16 residues. V dropped 6 bases and J dropped 3; count of bases not matched to a gene: 13. Germline V gene data show CDR1 as MDHEN and CDR2 as SYDVKM. The CDR3 nucleotides read TGTGCCAGCAGCCTGCCTGGACTAGGGATAGAAGAGACCCAGTACTTC. Amino acid sequence: CASSLPGLGIEETQYF.

The chain links TRBV11-2 to TRBJ2-3, with unresolved D. Deletions cut 5 bases from V and 2 bases from J, with 11 bases between. Germline V gene sequence: CDR1 SGHAT, CDR2 FQNNGV. The CDR3 spans 14 residues. The chain's CDR3 is CASSIQVNTDTQYF. The CDR3 bases are TGTGCCAGCAGCATTCAGGTGAACACAGATACGCAGTATTTT.

The chain joins TRBV18 to TRBJ2-7, with D tentatively TRBD2 (6 bases). CDR1 and CDR2 from the germline V gene are KGHSH and LQKENI. V was clipped by 4 bases and J by 2 bases, with 18 bases between them. This CDR3 is 16 amino acids long. The CDR3, as DNA: TGTGCCAGCTCACAAGGGACGGGCCGGGAGCCCTACGAGCAGTACTTC. This codes for CASSQGTGREPYEQYF.

This rearrangement joins TRBV4-1 to TRBJ2-2, with 8 bases lining up with TRBD2. CDR3 size: 16 residues. Germline CDR1 MGHRA, CDR2 YSYEKL. With V trimmed by 1 base and J by 4 bases, 5 bases remained unmatched. CDR3 in amino acids: CASSQAQREITGELFF. CDR3 nucleotide sequence: TGCGCCAGCAGCCAAGCCCAGCGGGAGATCACCGGGGAGCTGTTTTTT.

The chain is built from TRBV28 and TRBJ1-1; 9 nucleotides line up with TRBD1. The V segment lost 6 bases and the J segment 1 base; nucleotides outside the gene matches: 9. This CDR3 is built from 16 residues. Germline CDR1 reads MDHEN; CDR2 reads SYDVKM. The CDR3 protein is CASRSGQGRRNTEAFF. Written as DNA, the CDR3 is TGTGCCAGCAGATCGGGACAGGGCCGGAGGAACACTGAAGCTTTCTTT.